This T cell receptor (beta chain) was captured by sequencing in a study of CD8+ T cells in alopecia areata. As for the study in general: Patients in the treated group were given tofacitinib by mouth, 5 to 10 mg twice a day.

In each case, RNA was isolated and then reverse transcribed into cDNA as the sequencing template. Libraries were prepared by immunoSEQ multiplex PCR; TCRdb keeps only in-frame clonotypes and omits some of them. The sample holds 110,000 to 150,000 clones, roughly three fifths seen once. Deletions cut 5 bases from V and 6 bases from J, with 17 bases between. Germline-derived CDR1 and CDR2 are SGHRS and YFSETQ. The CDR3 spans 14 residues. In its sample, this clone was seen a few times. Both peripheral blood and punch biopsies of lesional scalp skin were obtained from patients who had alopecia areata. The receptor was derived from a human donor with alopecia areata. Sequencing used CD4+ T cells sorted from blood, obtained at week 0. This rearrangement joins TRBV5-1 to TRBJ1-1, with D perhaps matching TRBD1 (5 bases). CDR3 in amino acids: CASSRVRDDPEAFF. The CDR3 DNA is TGCGCCAGCAGTCGGGTCAGGGATGACCCTGAAGCTTTCTTT. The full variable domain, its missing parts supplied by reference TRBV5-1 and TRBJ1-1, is KAGVTQTPRYLIKTRGQQVTLSCSPISGHRSVSWYQQTPGQGLQFLFEYFSETQRNKGNFPGRFSGRQFSNSRSEMNVSTLELGDSALYLCASSRVRDDPEAFFGQGTRLTVV.